This section outlines one TCR beta chain sequence together with its context. Antigen specificity is unknown. Runs used v3.0 of the immunoSEQ assay and were done at survey level. Generated by immunoSEQ multiplex PCR, the TCRdb table keeps only in-frame clones and is missing some. The table lists under 2,000 clones, approximately 86% of them singletons, with 3% to 4% in the top ten. The data originate from a study of long-term antiretroviral therapy in people with HIV. J was trimmed by 8 bases and V by 3 bases; bases with no gene match: 5. CDR1 and CDR2 (germline): SGHNT, YYREEE (reference sequence). The CDR3 totals 15 residues. Study-wide points: Dating from about 2004 to 2017, the blood was possibly obtained under older ART regimens. Compared with controls, HIV repertoires showed narrower CDR3 length ranges.

This chain links TRBV5-4 with TRBJ1-6; 10 bases map to TRBD1. The TCR was taken from a woman aged 45-65 years with HIV. The sequenced sample was unsorted PBMCs, obtained 0.7 years after starting antiretroviral therapy. CDR3 loop: CASSSTGTGDSPLHF. In nucleotides, the CDR3 is TGTGCCAGCAGCTCTACCGGGACAGGGGATTCACCCCTCCACTTT. Together with reference TRBV5-4 and TRBJ1-6, the CDR3 gives the full variable domain: ETGVTQSPTHLIKTRGQQVTLRCSSQSGHNTVSWYQQALGQGPQFIFQYYREEENGRGNFPPRFSGLQFPNYSSELNVNALELDDSALYLCASSSTGTGDSPLHFGNGTRLTVT.